This T cell receptor (delta chain) was documented in a study of gamma-delta T cells after stem cell transplantation. The germline gives CDR1 GEAIGNYY, CDR2 EKD. The CDR3 loop spans 16 amino acids. This clone occurred a few times. TCRdb's protein for this DNA is that of a much larger clone and differs from the translation at residue 14, likely a read error; the protein shown is the DNA translation. TCRdb re-analyzed the RT-PCR reads via CATT. Of roughly 3,000 delta-chain clones listed, 2.5% to 3% are singletons. The sample consisted of gamma-delta T cells. The clonotype comes from a human donor. It is not recorded whose cells these are; they may come from a transplant donor. This chain connects TRDV2 to TRDJ1; 7 nucleotides line up with TRDD3. The CDR3 loop reads CACDLLLGMARDKPIF. The CDR3 DNA is TGTGCCTGTGACCTCTTACTGGGGATGGCACGAGATAAACCCATCTTT.